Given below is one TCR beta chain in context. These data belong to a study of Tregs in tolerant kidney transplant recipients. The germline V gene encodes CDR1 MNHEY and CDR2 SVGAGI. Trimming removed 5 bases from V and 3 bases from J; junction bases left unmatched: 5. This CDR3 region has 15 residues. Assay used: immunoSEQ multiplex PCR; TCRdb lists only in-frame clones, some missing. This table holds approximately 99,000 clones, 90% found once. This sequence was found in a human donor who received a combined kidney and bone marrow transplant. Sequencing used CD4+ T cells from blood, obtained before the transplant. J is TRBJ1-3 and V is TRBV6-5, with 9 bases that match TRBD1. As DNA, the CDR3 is TGTGCCAGCAGTCCAAGGACAGGGGTTGGAAACACCATATATTTT. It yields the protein CASSPRTGVGNTIYF.